This record looks at one TCR beta chain sequence and its context. The antigen remains undetermined. Some clones are missing from TCRdb's copy, which holds only in-frame ones; the method was immunoSEQ multiplex PCR. Of about 59,000 clones detected, roughly nine tenths appear once; the ten largest clones hold 5% to 6.5%. This sample is part of a study of T cell responses to AZD1222 COVID-19 vaccine. Findings and caveats of the study: The CD4 TCRs associated with vaccination extended across spike and predominated at 160-218 and 743-854. Vaccination with two AZD1222 doses was followed by a rise in Spike-specific TCR breadth and depth. In all cases, repertoires were sampled only after the peak T cell response. Only 6 or 7 AZD1222 recipients tested seropositive at baseline.

Deletions cut 4 bases from V and 4 bases from J, with 15 bases between. The length of the CDR3 is 15 residues. From germline, CDR1 is SGHRS and CDR2 YFSETQ. The genes are TRBV5-1 and TRBJ1-5; the D gene is possibly TRBD1 (5 bases). This sequence originates from an adult who received the AZD1222 COVID-19 vaccine. Specimen: peripheral blood, collected 28 days after the second AZD1222 dose. CDR3 amino acids: CASSPDGGSNQPQHF. CDR3 sequence (DNA): TGCGCCAGCAGCCCGGACGGGGGGAGTAATCAGCCCCAGCATTTT.